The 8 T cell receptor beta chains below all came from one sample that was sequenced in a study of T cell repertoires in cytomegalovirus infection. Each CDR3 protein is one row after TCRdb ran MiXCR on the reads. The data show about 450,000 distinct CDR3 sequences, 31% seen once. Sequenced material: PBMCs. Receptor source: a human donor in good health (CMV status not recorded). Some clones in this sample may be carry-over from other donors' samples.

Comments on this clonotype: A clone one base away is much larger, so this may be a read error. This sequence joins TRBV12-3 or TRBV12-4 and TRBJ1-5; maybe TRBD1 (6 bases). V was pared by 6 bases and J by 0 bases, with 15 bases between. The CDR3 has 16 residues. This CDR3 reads CASRGGHAFSNQPQHF. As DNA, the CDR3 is TGTGCCAGCAGGGGGGGACACGCCTTTAGCAATCAGCCCCAGCATTTT.

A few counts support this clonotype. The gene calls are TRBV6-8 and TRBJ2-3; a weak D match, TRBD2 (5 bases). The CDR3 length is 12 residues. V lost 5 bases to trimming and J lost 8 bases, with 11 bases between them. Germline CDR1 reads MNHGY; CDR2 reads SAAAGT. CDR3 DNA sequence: TGTGCCAGCAGTGAAGCAGGAGGTACGCAGTATTTT. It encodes CASSEAGGTQYF.

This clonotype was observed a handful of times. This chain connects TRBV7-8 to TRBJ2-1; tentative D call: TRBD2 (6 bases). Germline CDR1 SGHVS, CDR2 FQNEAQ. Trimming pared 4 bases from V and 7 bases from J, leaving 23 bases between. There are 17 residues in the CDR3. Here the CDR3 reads CASSSRPLAAGINEQFF. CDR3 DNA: TGTGCCAGCAGCTCCCGGCCCTTAGCCGCGGGAATAAATGAGCAGTTCTTC.

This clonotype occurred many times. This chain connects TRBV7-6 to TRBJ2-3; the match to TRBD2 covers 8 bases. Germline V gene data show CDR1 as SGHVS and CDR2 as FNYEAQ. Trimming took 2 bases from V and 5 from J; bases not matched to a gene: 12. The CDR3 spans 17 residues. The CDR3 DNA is TGTGCCAGCAGCTTAAAGGGTCGAGCGGGGGTTGGAGATACGCAGTATTTT. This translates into CASSLKGRAGVGDTQYF.

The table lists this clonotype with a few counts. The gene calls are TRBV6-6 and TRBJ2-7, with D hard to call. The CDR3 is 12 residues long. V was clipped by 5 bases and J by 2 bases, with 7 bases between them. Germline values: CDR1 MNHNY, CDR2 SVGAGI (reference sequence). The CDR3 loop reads CASSPEAYEQYF. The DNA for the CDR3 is TGTGCCAGCAGTCCAGAAGCCTACGAGCAGTACTTC.

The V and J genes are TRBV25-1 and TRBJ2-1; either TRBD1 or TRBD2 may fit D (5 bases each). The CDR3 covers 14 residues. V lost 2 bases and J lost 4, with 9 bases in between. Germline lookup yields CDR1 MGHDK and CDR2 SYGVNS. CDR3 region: CASSEGGGYNEQFF. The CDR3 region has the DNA TGTGCCAGCAGTGAAGGTGGGGGTTACAATGAGCAGTTCTTC.

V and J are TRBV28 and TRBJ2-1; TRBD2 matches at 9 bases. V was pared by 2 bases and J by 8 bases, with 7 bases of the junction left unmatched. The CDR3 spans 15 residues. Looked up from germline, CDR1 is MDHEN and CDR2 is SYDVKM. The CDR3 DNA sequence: TGTGCCAGCAGTTTAGGAGCGGGGGGCTTCGATGAGCAGTTCTTC. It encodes CASSLGAGGFDEQFF.

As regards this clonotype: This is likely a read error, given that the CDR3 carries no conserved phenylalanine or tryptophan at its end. CDR3 sequence: CSVTGESYNEQFL. In nucleotides, the CDR3 is TGCAGCGTTACAGGGGAGTCCTACAATGAGCAGTTCTTA. The chain is built from TRBV29-1 and TRBJ2-1; 7 bases align to TRBD1. Trimming removed 5 bases from V and 1 base from J; junction bases left unmatched: 2. The germline V gene encodes CDR1 SQVTM and CDR2 ANQGSEA. This CDR3 has 13 residues.